This section outlines one T cell receptor (beta chain) sequence together with its context. Six replicates per PBMC sample, mostly from 400 to 500 ng of genomic DNA. The method was immunoSEQ multiplex PCR; TCRdb's version includes in-frame clones alone and lacks a portion of them. Counted here are 68,000 or so clones, around 84% occurring once; the ten biggest clones make up nearly 3.5%. Specified time point: after neoadjuvant nivolumab, at surgical resection. Stage II-IVA oral cavity squamous cell carcinoma was new and untreated by systemic or radiation therapy. This specimen comes from a study of neoadjuvant anti-PD-1 for oral cavity cancer. Whole-study context: Most patients had three to four biweekly doses of 3 mg/kg nivolumab before resection. Non-progressing patients received a fourth nivolumab dose near day 43, then surgery on days 50-56.

This clonotype was obtained from a person between 40 and 80 years old with oral cavity squamous cell carcinoma. The specimen was PBMCs, collected after nivolumab (anti-PD-1) treatment.

The CDR3 spells CSVDRQTETQYF. CDR3 sequence (DNA): TGCAGCGTTGATAGACAGACAGAGACCCAGTACTTC. The J gene is TRBJ2-5, the V gene TRBV29-1, with a weak D call TRBD1 (5 bases). Germline CDR1 SQVTM, CDR2 ANQGSEA. The CDR3 is made up of 12 amino acids. Trimming removed 3 bases at V and 4 bases at J, with 9 bases between.